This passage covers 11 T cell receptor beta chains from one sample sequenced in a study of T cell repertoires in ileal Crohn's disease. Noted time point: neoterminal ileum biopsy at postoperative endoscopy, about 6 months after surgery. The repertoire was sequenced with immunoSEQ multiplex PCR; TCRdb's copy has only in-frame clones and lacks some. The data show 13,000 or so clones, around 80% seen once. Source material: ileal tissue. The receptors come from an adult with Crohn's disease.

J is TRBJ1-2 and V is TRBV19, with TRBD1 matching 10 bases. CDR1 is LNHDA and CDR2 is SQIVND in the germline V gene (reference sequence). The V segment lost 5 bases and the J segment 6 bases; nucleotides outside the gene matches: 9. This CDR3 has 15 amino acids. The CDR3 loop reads CASSLPGQGRDGYTF. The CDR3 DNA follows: TGTGCCAGTAGTCTTCCGGGACAGGGGCGGGATGGCTACACCTTC.

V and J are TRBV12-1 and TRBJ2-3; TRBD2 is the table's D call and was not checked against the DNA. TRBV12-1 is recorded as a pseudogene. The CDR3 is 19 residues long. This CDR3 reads CASSQGTSGGEKSTDTQYF. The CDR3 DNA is TGTGCCAGCAGCCAAGGGACTAGCGGGGGGGAAAAATCCACAGATACGCAGTATTTT.

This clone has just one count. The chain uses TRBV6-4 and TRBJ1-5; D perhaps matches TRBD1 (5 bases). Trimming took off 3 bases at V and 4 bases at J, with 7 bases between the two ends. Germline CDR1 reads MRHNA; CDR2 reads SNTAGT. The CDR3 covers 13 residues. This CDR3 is CASSEGLNQPQHF. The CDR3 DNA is TGTGCCAGCAGTGAGGGACTGAATCAGCCCCAGCATTTT.

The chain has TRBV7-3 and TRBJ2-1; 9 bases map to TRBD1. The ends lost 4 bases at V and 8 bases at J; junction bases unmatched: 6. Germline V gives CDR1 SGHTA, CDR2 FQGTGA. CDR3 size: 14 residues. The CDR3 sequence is CASSSTGGLDEQFF. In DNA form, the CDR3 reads TGTGCCAGCAGCTCGACAGGGGGGTTGGATGAGCAGTTCTTC.

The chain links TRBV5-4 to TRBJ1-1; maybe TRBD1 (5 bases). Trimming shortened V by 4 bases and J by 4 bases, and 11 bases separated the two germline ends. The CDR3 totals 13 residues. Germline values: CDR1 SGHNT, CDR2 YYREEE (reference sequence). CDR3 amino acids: CASSRTLGTEAFF. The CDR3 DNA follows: TGTGCCAGCAGCAGGACACTCGGCACTGAAGCTTTCTTT.

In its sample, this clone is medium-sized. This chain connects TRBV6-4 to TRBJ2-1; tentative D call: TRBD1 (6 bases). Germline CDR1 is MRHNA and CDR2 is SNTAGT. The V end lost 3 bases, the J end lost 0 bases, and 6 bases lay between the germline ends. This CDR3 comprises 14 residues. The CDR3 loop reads CASSEDSSYNEQFF. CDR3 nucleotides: TGTGCCAGCAGTGAGGACAGCTCCTACAATGAGCAGTTCTTC.

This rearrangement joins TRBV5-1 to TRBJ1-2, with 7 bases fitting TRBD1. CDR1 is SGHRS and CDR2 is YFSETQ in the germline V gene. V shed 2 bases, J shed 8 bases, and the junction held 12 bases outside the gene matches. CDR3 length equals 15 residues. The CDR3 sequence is CASSFGQVTGEGYTF. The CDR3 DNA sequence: TGCGCCAGCAGCTTTGGCCAGGTTACAGGGGAGGGCTACACCTTC.

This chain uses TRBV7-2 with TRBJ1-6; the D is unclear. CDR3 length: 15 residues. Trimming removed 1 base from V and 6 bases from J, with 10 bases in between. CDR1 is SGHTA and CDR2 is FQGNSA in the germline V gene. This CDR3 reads CASSLVRRSNSPLHF. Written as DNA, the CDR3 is TGTGCCAGCAGCTTAGTTCGACGGAGTAATTCACCCCTCCACTTT.

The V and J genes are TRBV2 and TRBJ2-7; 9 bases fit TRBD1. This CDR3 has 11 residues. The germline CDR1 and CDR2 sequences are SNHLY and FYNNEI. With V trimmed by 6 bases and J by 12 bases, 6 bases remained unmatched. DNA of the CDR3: TGTGCCAGCAGGTTACAGGGGGCGGGGTACTTC. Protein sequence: CASRLQGAGYF.

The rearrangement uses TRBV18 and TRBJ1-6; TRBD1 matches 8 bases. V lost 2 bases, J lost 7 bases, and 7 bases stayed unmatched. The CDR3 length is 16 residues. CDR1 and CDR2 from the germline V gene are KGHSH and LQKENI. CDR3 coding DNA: TGTGCCAGCTCACCAGGACAGGGCTCTAGGAATTCACCCCTCCACTTT. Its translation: CASSPGQGSRNSPLHF. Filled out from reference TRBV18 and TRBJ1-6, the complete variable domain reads NAGVMQNPRHLVRRRGQEARLRCSPMKGHSHVYWYRQLPEEGLKFMVYLQKENIIDESGMPKERFSAEFPKEGPSILRIQQVVRGDSAAYFCASSPGQGSRNSPLHFGNGTRLTVT.

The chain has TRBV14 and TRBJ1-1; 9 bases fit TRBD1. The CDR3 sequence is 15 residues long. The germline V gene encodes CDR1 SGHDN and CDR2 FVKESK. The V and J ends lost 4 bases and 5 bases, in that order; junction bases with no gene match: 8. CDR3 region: CASSPPTGGGTEAFF. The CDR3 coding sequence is TGTGCCAGCAGCCCACCGACAGGGGGAGGGACTGAAGCTTTCTTT.